This T cell receptor (beta chain) comes out of a study of cytotoxic CD8 clonotypes in ibrutinib-treated CLL. Study-level information: Response samples were taken after a median around eleven months of treatment, range 6 to 36. Study-wide results and limits: Patients had baseline clonality above age-matched healthy donors, and this clonality moved with circulating CD8+ T-cell counts. Few clonotypes were public, and these shrank or held steady under treatment.

V gave up 6 bases and J gave up 3 bases; unmatched junction bases: 7. This CDR3 comprises 15 residues. Germline V gene data show CDR1 as SNHLY and CDR2 as FYNNEI. Remarks on this clone: Its antigen is not identified.

The sequencing depth, 1 in 200,000 to 1 in 1 million T cells, was the target. Produced via immunoSEQ multiplex PCR; TCRdb's table is partial and in-frame only. Of roughly 160,000 clones listed, under 85% are singletons. The V call is TRBV2, the J call TRBJ2-2; 7 bases are a match to TRBD1. The sequencing used PBMCs, collected after 24 months of ibrutinib treatment. The clonotype was recovered from a human donor with chronic lymphocytic leukemia. In nucleotides, the CDR3 is TGTGCCAGCAGGACCAGGGGGAAGGACACCGGGGAGCTGTTTTTT. Amino acids: CASRTRGKDTGELFF.